These T cell receptor beta chains were read from a single sample in a study of prognosis after radiotherapy for stage I lung cancer. TCRdb reprocessed the multiplex PCR reads via MiXCR and lists one record per CDR3 protein. The table lists 20,000 to 30,000 distinct CDR3 sequences, about 40% of them singletons. The specimen comprised PBMCs, sampled before or after stereotactic body radiation therapy (not recorded which). These receptors came from a donor over 45 with non-small cell lung cancer. The CDR3 runs from the conserved cysteine through the conserved F or W. The D gene is left open where the match is weak. Only some rows state a clone size, as once, few, many or a class for expanded clones.

v_gene	abundance	j_gene	d_gene	CDR3aa	CDR3nt
TRBV5-1	medium-sized	TRBJ2-7	TRBD1	CASSFPGDRVSYEQYF	TGCGCCAGCAGCTTTCCCGGGGACAGGGTCTCCTACGAGCAGTACTTC
TRBV20-1	many	TRBJ2-5	NA	CSARDSGLIVETQYF	TGCAGTGCTAGAGATTCCGGACTAATTGTGGAGACCCAGTACTTC
TRBV27	NA	TRBJ2-6	NA	CASTENPGANVLTF	TGTGCCAGCACGGAGAACCCTGGGGCCAACGTCCTGACTTTC
TRBV2	many	TRBJ2-2	NA	CASSEGVFGDTGELFF	TGTGCCAGCAGTGAAGGGGTATTCGGGGACACCGGGGAGCTGTTTTTT
TRBV12-3/TRBV12-4	many	TRBJ2-3	NA	CASSGTTLTTDTQYF	TGTGCCAGCAGTGGAACCACACTCACCACAGATACGCAGTATTTT
TRBV6-1	few	TRBJ1-5	NA	CASSGRGNQPQHF	TGTGCCAGCAGTGGACGGGGGAATCAGCCCCAGCATTTT
TRBV28	many	TRBJ2-1	TRBD2	CASIPGSGSYNEQFF	TGTGCCAGCATCCCGGGTAGCGGGAGCTACAATGAGCAGTTCTTC
TRBV15	many	TRBJ2-5	NA	CATSRAVWSGGEVTQYF	TGTGCCACCAGCAGAGCCGTGTGGAGTGGGGGCGAAGTGACCCAGTACTTC
TRBV27	medium-sized	TRBJ2-6	NA	CASTGTPGANVLTF	TGTGCCAGCACGGGGACCCCTGGGGCCAACGTCCTGACTTTC
TRBV2	many	TRBJ1-4	TRBD1	CASQSVDRGEKLFF	TGTGCCAGTCAGTCGGTGGACAGGGGAGAAAAACTGTTTTTT
TRBV11-2	medium-sized	TRBJ2-7	NA	CASSLEVGEQYF	TGTGCCAGCAGCTTAGAGGTTGGAGAGCAGTACTTC
TRBV4-1	many	TRBJ2-3	NA	CASSHPRTDTQYF	TGCGCCAGCAGCCATCCACGCACAGATACGCAGTATTTT
TRBV20-1	many	TRBJ1-1	NA	CSVQTTNTEAFF	TGCAGTGTTCAGACGACGAACACTGAAGCTTTCTTT
TRBV9	many	TRBJ1-1	TRBD1	CASSVGGQDLNTEAFF	TGTGCCAGCAGCGTAGGGGGACAGGACTTGAACACTGAAGCTTTCTTT
TRBV29-1	many	TRBJ1-2	NA	CRAEGPNLFNYGYTF	TGCCGGGCGGAGGGACCGAACCTCTTTAACTATGGCTACACCTTC
TRBV5-1	NA	TRBJ2-5	TRBD1	CASLGQGGLQETQYF	TGCGCCAGCTTGGGACAGGGCGGACTGCAAGAGACCCAGTACTTC
TRBV5-1	medium-sized	TRBJ2-1	TRBD1	CASSLIGTGLYEQFF	TGCGCCAGCAGCTTGATCGGGACAGGGTTATATGAGCAGTTCTTC
TRBV25-1	NA	TRBJ2-2	NA	CASSRANTGELFF	TGTGCCAGCTCCCGGGCGAACACCGGGGAGCTGTTTTTT
TRBV20-1	many	TRBJ1-5	NA	CSASEGDSNQPQHF	TGCAGTGCTAGCGAGGGTGACAGCAATCAGCCCCAGCATTTT
TRBV5-1	many	TRBJ2-7	NA	CASSLVPLGSLHGEQYF	TGCGCCAGCAGCTTGGTCCCCCTGGGGTCCCTACATGGGGAGCAGTACTTC
TRBV28	many	TRBJ2-1	TRBD2	CASSPWTSGSFSSYNEQFF	TGTGCCAGCAGTCCGTGGACTAGCGGGAGTTTTAGCTCCTACAATGAGCAGTTCTTC
TRBV2	many	TRBJ2-2	NA	CATASIHIGGELFF	TGTGCCACCGCCTCGATCCACATCGGCGGGGAGCTGTTTTTT
TRBV12-3/TRBV12-4	many	TRBJ1-6	TRBD1	CASSLAAGGTSPLHF	TGTGCCAGCAGTTTAGCGGCAGGGGGCACTTCACCCCTCCACTTT
TRBV3-1	many	TRBJ1-6	NA	CASSQGWRGDSPLHF	TGTGCCAGCAGCCAAGGTTGGCGTGGGGATTCACCCCTCCACTTT
TRBV11-3	few	TRBJ2-3	NA	CASSLDQGTDTQYF	TGTGCCAGCAGCTTAGATCAGGGCACAGATACGCAGTATTTT
TRBV20-1	few	TRBJ2-7	TRBD1	CSARADRGTYEQYF	TGCAGTGCTAGGGCGGACAGGGGGACCTACGAGCAGTACTTC
TRBV7-2	once	TRBJ1-1	TRBD1	CASSFGYRGAPEAFF	TGTGCCAGCAGCTTTGGGTACAGGGGAGCGCCTGAAGCTTTCTTT
TRBV10-3	few	TRBJ1-1	NA	CAIRTVLNTEAFF	TGTGCCATCAGGACAGTCCTTAACACTGAAGCTTTCTTT
TRBV6-1	NA	TRBJ2-2	NA	CASSGTYTGELFF	TGTGCCAGCAGTGGTACGTACACCGGGGAGCTGTTTTTT
TRBV19	many	TRBJ1-2	NA	CASSIGPGRGYTF	TGTGCCAGTAGTATAGGTCCAGGGAGAGGCTACACCTTC
TRBV6-2/TRBV6-3	NA	TRBJ2-2	NA	CASSYQASTGELFF	TGTGCCAGCAGTTACCAAGCCTCCACCGGGGAGCTGTTTTTT
TRBV24-1	many	TRBJ2-1	TRBD2	CATSGTNENEQFF	TGTGCCACCAGCGGGACTAACGAAAATGAGCAGTTCTTC
TRBV6-2/TRBV6-3	NA	TRBJ1-5	NA	CASTYSLSQPQHF	TGTGCCAGCACTTACAGTTTGAGTCAGCCCCAGCATTTT
TRBV7-2	NA	TRBJ2-1	TRBD2	CASSKGGLAGVEQFF	TGTGCCAGCAGCAAAGGGGGACTAGCGGGAGTTGAGCAGTTCTTC
TRBV6-5	medium-sized	TRBJ1-6	NA	CASSYIGSSPLHF	TGTGCCAGCAGTTACATCGGTAGCTCACCCCTCCACTTT
TRBV19	NA	TRBJ1-5	NA	CASSSGQGPWHPQHF	TGTGCCAGTAGTAGTGGGCAGGGGCCTTGGCATCCCCAGCATTTT
TRBV7-9	many	TRBJ2-3	TRBD2	CASSLTGTNTDTQYF	TGTGCCAGCAGCTTGACCGGGACTAACACAGATACGCAGTATTTT
TRBV6-1	NA	TRBJ1-2	NA	CASRVQHGYTF	TGTGCCAGCAGAGTACAGCATGGCTACACCTTC
TRBV5-8	many	TRBJ1-1	NA	CASSLAGGGAEAFF	TGTGCCAGCAGCTTGGCCGGAGGAGGGGCTGAAGCTTTCTTT
TRBV6-2/TRBV6-3	NA	TRBJ2-3	TRBD2	CASSYSWAGGTDTQYF	TGTGCCAGCAGTTACTCGTGGGCGGGAGGCACAGATACGCAGTATTTT
TRBV28	NA	TRBJ1-2	TRBD1	CASWSPGTGDAYGYTF	TGTGCCAGCTGGTCGCCCGGGACAGGGGATGCCTATGGCTACACCTTC
TRBV2	many	TRBJ2-1	NA	CASGLYNEQFF	TGTGCCAGCGGCCTCTACAATGAGCAGTTCTTC
TRBV5-1	few	TRBJ1-2	NA	CASSTKVDYGYTF	TGCGCCAGCAGCACTAAAGTGGACTATGGCTACACCTTC
TRBV12-3/TRBV12-4	NA	TRBJ1-1	NA	CASSCTANTEAFF	TGTGCCAGCAGTTGTACGGCAAACACTGAAGCTTTCTTT
TRBV12-3/TRBV12-4	many	TRBJ2-1	NA	CASSLSRTNEQFF	TGTGCCAGCAGTTTGTCGCGAACCAATGAGCAGTTCTTC
TRBV20-1	few	TRBJ1-5	NA	CSARDRWSSNQPQHF	TGCAGTGCTAGAGATCGTTGGAGTAGCAATCAGCCTCAGCATTTT
TRBV12-3/TRBV12-4	many	TRBJ2-3	NA	CASSSPPDTQYF	TGTGCCAGCAGTTCACCCCCAGATACGCAGTATTTT
TRBV20-1	medium-sized	TRBJ2-3	TRBD1	CSASDRASTDTQYF	TGCAGTGCGTCGGACAGGGCCAGCACAGATACGCAGTATTTT